Ten or more counts support the clone carrying this TCR beta chain. The antigen is not known. The sample originates from a study of neurological immune-mediated disorders. Study-level findings and limits: There was no clinical or MRI feature that was associated with the multiple sclerosis repertoire cluster. A possible signature was seen in one related-CDR3 cluster, into which phylogenetic grouping placed the repertoires of 18 of 34 multiple sclerosis patients.

The CDR3 is made up of 13 amino acids. V lost 6 bases, J lost 9 bases, and 15 bases lay in between. CDR1 is MDHEN and CDR2 is SYDVKM in the germline V gene. The making of cDNA relied on 5'RACE with 10-nucleotide random UMIs. TCRdb passed the 5' RACE reads through MiXCR, listing each CDR3 protein once. The sample yields roughly 65,000 distinct CDR3 sequences, roughly 4% seen once. This chain links TRBV28 with TRBJ1-5, with unresolved D. The sequenced material came from PBMCs. The receptor was derived from a man in his fifties with multiple sclerosis. The CDR3 DNA reads TGTGCCAGCAGAGCTCAGGTCAGTCCGCCCCAGCATTTT. As protein: CASRAQVSPPQHF.